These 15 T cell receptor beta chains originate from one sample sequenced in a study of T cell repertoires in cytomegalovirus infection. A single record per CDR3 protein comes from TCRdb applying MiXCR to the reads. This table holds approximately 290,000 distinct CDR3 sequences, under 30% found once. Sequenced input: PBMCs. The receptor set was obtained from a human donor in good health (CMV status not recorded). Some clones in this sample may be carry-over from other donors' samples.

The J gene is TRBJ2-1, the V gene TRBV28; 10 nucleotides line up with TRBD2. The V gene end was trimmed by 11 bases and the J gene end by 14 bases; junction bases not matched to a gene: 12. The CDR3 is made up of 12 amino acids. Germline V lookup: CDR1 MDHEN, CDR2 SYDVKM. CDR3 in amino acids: CASGTSVGYEFF. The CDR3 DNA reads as TGTGCCTCGGGGACTAGCGTGGGTTATGAGTTCTTC. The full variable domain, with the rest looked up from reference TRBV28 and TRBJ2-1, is DVKVTQSSRYLVKRTGEKVFLECVQDMDHENMFWYRQDPGLGLRLIYFSYDVKMKEKGDIPEGYSVSREKKERFSLILESASTNQTSMYLCASGTSVGYEFFGPGTRLTVL.

The CDR3 protein is CASSKGGGREQPQHF. Here the CDR3 DNA reads TGTGCCAGCAGCAAGGGCGGGGGGCGCGAGCAGCCCCAGCATTTT. The V and J genes are TRBV7-9 and TRBJ1-5, with D possibly matching TRBD1 (6 bases). CDR1 is SEHNR and CDR2 is FQNEAQ in the germline V gene (reference sequence). This CDR3 spans 15 amino acids. V dropped 5 bases and J dropped 7 bases, with 18 bases sitting between them.

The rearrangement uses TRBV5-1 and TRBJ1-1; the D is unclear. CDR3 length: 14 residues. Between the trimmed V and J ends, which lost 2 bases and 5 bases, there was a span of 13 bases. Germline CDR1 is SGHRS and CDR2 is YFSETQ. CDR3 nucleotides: TGCGCCAGCAGCTTCTCGGGAGAAATGACTGAAGCTTTCTTT. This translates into CASSFSGEMTEAFF.

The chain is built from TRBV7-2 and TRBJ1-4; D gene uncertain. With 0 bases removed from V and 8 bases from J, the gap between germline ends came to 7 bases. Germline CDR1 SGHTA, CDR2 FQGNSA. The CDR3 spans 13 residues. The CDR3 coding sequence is TGTGCCAGCAGCTTAGCGGGGATCGAAAAACTGTTTTTT. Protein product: CASSLAGIEKLFF.

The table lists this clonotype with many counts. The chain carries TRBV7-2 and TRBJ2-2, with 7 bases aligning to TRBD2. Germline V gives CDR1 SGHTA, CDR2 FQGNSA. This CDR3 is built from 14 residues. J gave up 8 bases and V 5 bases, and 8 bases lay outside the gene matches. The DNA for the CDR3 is TGTGCCAGCAGCGTTGCTAGCGGTTTGGGGGAGCTGTTTTTT. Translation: CASSVASGLGELFF.

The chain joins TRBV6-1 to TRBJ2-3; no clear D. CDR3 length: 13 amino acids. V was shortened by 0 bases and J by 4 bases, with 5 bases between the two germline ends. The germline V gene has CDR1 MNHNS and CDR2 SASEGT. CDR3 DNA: TGTGCCAGCAGTGAAGCCCCAGCAGATACGCAGTATTTT. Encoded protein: CASSEAPADTQYF.

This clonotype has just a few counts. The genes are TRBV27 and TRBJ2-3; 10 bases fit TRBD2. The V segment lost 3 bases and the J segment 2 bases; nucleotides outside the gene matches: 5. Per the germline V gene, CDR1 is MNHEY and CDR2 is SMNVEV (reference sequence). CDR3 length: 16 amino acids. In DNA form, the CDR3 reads TGTGCCAGCAGTTTTAAAGCGGGGGGGCTCACAGATACGCAGTATTTT. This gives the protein CASSFKAGGLTDTQYF.

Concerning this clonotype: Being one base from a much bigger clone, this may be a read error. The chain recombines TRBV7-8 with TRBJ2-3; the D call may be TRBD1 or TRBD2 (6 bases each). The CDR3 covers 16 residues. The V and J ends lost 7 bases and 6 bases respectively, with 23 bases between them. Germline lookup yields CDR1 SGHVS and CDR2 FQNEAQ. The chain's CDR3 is CASNPEGVGLSDTQYF. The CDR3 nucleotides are TGTGCCAGCAACCCGGAGGGGGTTGGGTTGTCCGATACGCAGTATTTT.

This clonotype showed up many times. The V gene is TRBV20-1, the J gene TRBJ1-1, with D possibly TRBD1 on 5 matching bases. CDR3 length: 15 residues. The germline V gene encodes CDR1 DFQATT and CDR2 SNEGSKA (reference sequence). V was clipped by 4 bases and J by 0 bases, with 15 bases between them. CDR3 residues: CSAKPGTWMNTEAFF. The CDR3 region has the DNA TGCAGTGCTAAACCCGGGACGTGGATGAACACTGAAGCTTTCTTT.

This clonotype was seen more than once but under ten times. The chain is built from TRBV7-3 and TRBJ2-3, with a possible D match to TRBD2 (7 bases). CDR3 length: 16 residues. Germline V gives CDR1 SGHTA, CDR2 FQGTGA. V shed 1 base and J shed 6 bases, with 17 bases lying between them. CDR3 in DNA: TGTGCCAGCAGCTTAAGGACAGCGGGGCCGAGGGATACGCAGTATTTT. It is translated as CASSLRTAGPRDTQYF.

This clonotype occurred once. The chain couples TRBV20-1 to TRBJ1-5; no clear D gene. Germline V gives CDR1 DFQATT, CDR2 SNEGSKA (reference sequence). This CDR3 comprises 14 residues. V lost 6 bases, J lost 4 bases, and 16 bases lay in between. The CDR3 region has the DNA TGCAGTGCCATGGTGGGCCGGCATAATCAGCCCCAGCATTTT. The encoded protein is CSAMVGRHNQPQHF.

CDR3 sequence: CASSSRQEDQPQHF. The CDR3 nucleotides are TGTGCCAGCAGTTCGCGACAGGAGGATCAGCCCCAGCATTTT. The chain uses TRBV6-2 or TRBV6-3 and TRBJ1-5; D is possibly TRBD1 (6 bases). V was trimmed by 4 bases and J by 5 bases, leaving 12 bases between them. The CDR3 runs to 14 residues. CDR1 is MNHEY and CDR2 is SVGEGT in the germline V gene.

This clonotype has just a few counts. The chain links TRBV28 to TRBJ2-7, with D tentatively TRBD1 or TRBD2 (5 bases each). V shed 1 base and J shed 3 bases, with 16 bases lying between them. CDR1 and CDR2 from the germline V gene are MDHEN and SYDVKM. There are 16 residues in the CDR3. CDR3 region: CASSLFGDPERYEQYF. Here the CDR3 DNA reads TGTGCCAGCAGTTTATTCGGGGACCCGGAGCGCTACGAGCAGTACTTC. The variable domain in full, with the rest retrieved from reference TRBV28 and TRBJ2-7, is DVKVTQSSRYLVKRTGEKVFLECVQDMDHENMFWYRQDPGLGLRLIYFSYDVKMKEKGDIPEGYSVSREKKERFSLILESASTNQTSMYLCASSLFGDPERYEQYFGPGTRLTVT.

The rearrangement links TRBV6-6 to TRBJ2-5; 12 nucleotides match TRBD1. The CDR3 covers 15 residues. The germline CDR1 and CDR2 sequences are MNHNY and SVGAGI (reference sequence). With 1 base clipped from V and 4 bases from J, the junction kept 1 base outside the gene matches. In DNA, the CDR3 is TGTGCCAGCAGTTACTTGGGACAGGGGGCAGAGACCCAGTACTTC. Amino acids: CASSYLGQGAETQYF.

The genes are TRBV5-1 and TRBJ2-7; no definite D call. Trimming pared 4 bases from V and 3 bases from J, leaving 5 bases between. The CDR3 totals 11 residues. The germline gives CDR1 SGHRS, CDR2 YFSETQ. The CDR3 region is CASSDNYEQYF. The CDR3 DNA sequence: TGCGCCAGCAGCGACAACTACGAGCAGTACTTC.